The rows below give T cell receptor beta chains drawn from one sample of a study of blood T cell repertoires in COVID-19. Profiled with immunoSEQ multiplex PCR; TCRdb holds only in-frame clones, not every one. The table shows about 370,000 clones, with 89% occurring only once. Specimen: peripheral blood. The receptors were sampled from a woman aged 25 to 39 with COVID-19, enrolled during active disease. CDR3s include the opening cysteine and the closing phenylalanine or tryptophan. A D gene is named only where the DNA matches it firmly. Clone size is not always given. Where it is, it says once, few, many or a class for expanded clones.

clone_size	v_call	j_call	d_call	cdr3_aa	cdr3_nt
NA	TRBV7-8	TRBJ1-3	NA	CASSLVSHSGNTIYF	TGTGCCAGCAGCTTAGTTTCCCACTCTGGAAACACCATATATTTT
NA	TRBV11-3	TRBJ2-1	TRBD2	CASSSRTSGYNEQFF	TGTGCCAGCAGCTCAAGGACTAGCGGTTACAATGAGCAGTTCTTC
NA	TRBV9	TRBJ2-1	NA	CASSVGRTHNEQFF	TGTGCCAGCAGCGTCGGGAGAACCCACAATGAGCAGTTCTTC
NA	TRBV6-5	TRBJ2-2	TRBD2	CASSYSLAEPPGELFF	TGTGCCAGCAGTTACTCGCTAGCGGAGCCCCCCGGGGAGCTGTTTTTT
NA	TRBV14	TRBJ2-2	NA	CASNPGTPNTGELFF	TGTGCCAGCAACCCCGGGACTCCGAACACCGGGGAGCTGTTTTTT
NA	TRBV4-1	TRBJ2-7	NA	CASSQGIQKSYEQYF	TGCGCCAGCAGCCAAGGAATACAGAAAAGCTACGAGCAGTACTTC
once	TRBV5-1	TRBJ1-2	TRBD1	CASSLAYRGGYGYTF	TGCGCCAGCAGCTTGGCCTACAGGGGAGGCTATGGCTACACCTTC
NA	TRBV12-5	TRBJ1-3	TRBD1	CASGLRQGNGNTIYF	TGTGCTAGTGGTCTGAGACAGGGAAATGGAAACACCATATATTTT
once	TRBV3-1/TRBV3-2	TRBJ2-5	TRBD2	CASSQDQASGVRETQYF	TGTGCCAGCAGCCAAGATCAGGCTAGCGGGGTGCGGGAGACCCAGTACTTC
NA	TRBV6-6	TRBJ1-2	TRBD1	CASSKTGGELNYGYTF	TGTGCCAGCAGCAAAACAGGGGGCGAACTTAACTATGGCTACACCTTC
NA	TRBV9	TRBJ1-2	NA	CASSDRVRGYTF	TGTGCCAGCAGCGACAGGGTACGTGGCTACACCTTC
NA	TRBV12-3/TRBV12-4	TRBJ2-3	NA	CASSGLGTDTQYF	TGTGCCAGCAGCGGACTCGGCACAGATACGCAGTATTTT
NA	TRBV6-2/TRBV6-3	TRBJ2-7	TRBD2	CASSTAGRAARGEQYF	TGTGCCAGCAGTACCGCCGGGAGGGCGGCCCGGGGCGAGCAGTACTTC
few	TRBV9	TRBJ2-1	TRBD2	CASSASGMDNEQFF	TGTGCCAGCAGCGCTAGCGGGATGGACAATGAGCAGTTCTTC
NA	TRBV27	TRBJ1-1	NA	CASSLSGRRVNTEAFF	TGTGCCAGCAGTTTATCAGGCCGGAGGGTGAACACTGAAGCTTTCTTT
NA	TRBV28	TRBJ2-1	TRBD2	CASSLFASGAGYNEQFF	TGTGCCAGCAGTTTATTCGCTAGCGGGGCCGGGTACAATGAGCAGTTCTTC
NA	TRBV10-3	TRBJ2-1	TRBD2	CAITSGVASGRVNNEQFF	TGTGCCATCACCTCGGGGGTGGCTAGCGGGAGGGTTAACAATGAGCAGTTCTTC
NA	TRBV27	TRBJ1-4	TRBD1	CASSFRQGIREKLFF	TGTGCCAGCAGTTTCCGACAGGGAATACGAGAAAAACTGTTTTTT
NA	TRBV24-1	TRBJ2-1	TRBD2	CATSDPKTSGAVSSYNEQFF	TGTGCCACCAGTGACCCTAAGACTAGCGGGGCCGTTAGCTCCTACAATGAGCAGTTCTTC
NA	TRBV29-1	TRBJ1-1	TRBD1	CSVTPGQGDTEAFF	TGCAGCGTTACTCCGGGACAGGGGGACACTGAAGCTTTCTTT
many	TRBV2	TRBJ1-5	TRBD1	CASSDPGQGGQPQHF	TGTGCCAGCAGTGATCCGGGACAGGGGGGTCAGCCCCAGCATTTT
once	TRBV5-1	TRBJ1-3	NA	CASSSLGTVSGNTIYF	TGCGCCAGCAGCTCACTAGGGACTGTCTCTGGAAACACCATATATTTT
NA	TRBV19	TRBJ1-5	NA	CASRTGLLSNQPQHF	TGTGCCAGTCGAACAGGGCTTCTTAGCAATCAGCCCCAGCATTTT
once	TRBV5-6	TRBJ1-2	TRBD1	CASNRGTGLNYGYTF	TGTGCCAGCAACCGGGGGACAGGGCTTAACTATGGCTACACCTTC
NA	TRBV9	TRBJ1-1	TRBD1	CASSARQGGTEAFF	TGTGCCAGCAGCGCCAGACAGGGGGGAACTGAAGCTTTCTTT
NA	TRBV4-1	TRBJ2-7	TRBD1	CASSQDSGDRGIYEQYF	TGCGCCAGCAGCCAAGACTCAGGGGACAGGGGTATCTACGAGCAGTACTTC
NA	TRBV28	TRBJ2-3	NA	CASSPQGGGTDTQYF	TGTGCCAGCAGTCCACAGGGTGGAGGCACAGATACGCAGTATTTT
NA	TRBV5-1	TRBJ2-2	TRBD1	CASLVGTGGRPGELFF	TGCGCCAGCCTGGTCGGGACAGGGGGACGGCCCGGGGAGCTGTTTTTT
NA	TRBV19	TRBJ1-6	NA	CASSIGHGSNNSPLHF	TGTGCCAGTAGTATAGGCCACGGTTCAAATAATTCACCCCTCCACTTT
NA	TRBV7-2	TRBJ1-6	TRBD1	CASSPGTAHSPLHF	TGTGCCAGCAGCCCAGGGACAGCCCATTCACCCCTCCACTTT
NA	TRBV5-1	TRBJ1-1	TRBD1	CASSSTGTETEAFF	TGCGCCAGCAGCTCGACCGGGACAGAGACTGAAGCTTTCTTT
few	TRBV3-1/TRBV3-2	TRBJ2-1	TRBD2	CASSQELGREGEQFF	TGTGCCAGCAGCCAAGAATTGGGGCGGGAGGGTGAGCAGTTCTTC
NA	TRBV14	TRBJ1-1	NA	CASSQGRTALRNTEAFF	TGTGCCAGCAGCCAAGGGAGGACAGCTCTTAGAAACACTGAAGCTTTCTTT
NA	TRBV12-3/TRBV12-4	TRBJ1-1	NA	CASSSLRGYGAFF	TGTGCCAGCAGTTCGTTGCGGGGATATGGAGCTTTCTTT
NA	TRBV10-3	TRBJ2-1	TRBD2	CAIRGLAAKQFF	TGTGCCATCAGGGGACTAGCGGCAAAGCAGTTCTTC
many	TRBV4-3	TRBJ2-2	TRBD2	CASSPGLAGGPRGTGELFF	TGCGCCAGCAGCCCGGGACTAGCGGGGGGTCCGCGGGGCACCGGGGAGCTGTTTTTT
NA	TRBV7-9	TRBJ1-4	NA	CASSPSPGREKLFF	TGTGCCAGCAGCCCAAGCCCCGGTCGGGAAAAACTGTTTTTT
NA	TRBV16	TRBJ2-6	NA	CASSAVLGDLGSGANVLTF	TGTGCCAGCAGCGCCGTGCTAGGCGACTTGGGTTCTGGGGCCAACGTCCTGACTTTC
NA	TRBV24-1	TRBJ1-1	NA	CAIWERVNTEAFF	TGTGCCATCTGGGAGAGGGTGAACACTGAAGCTTTCTTT
NA	TRBV5-1	TRBJ2-4	NA	CASSLAGRSQNIQYF	TGCGCCAGCAGCTTAGCGGGCCGATCCCAAAACATTCAGTACTTC
NA	TRBV4-1	TRBJ2-3	TRBD2	CASSPRAAGGGTDTQYF	TGCGCCAGCAGCCCTCGAGCGGCGGGAGGGGGTACAGATACGCAGTATTTT
NA	TRBV4-1	TRBJ2-2	TRBD2	CASSQAPGLAGANTGELFF	TGCGCCAGCAGCCAAGCACCGGGACTAGCGGGGGCAAACACCGGGGAGCTGTTTTTT
NA	TRBV4-3	TRBJ1-1	NA	CASSQDPSGGNTEAFF	TGCGCCAGCAGCCAAGATCCTTCGGGGGGGAACACTGAAGCTTTCTTT
NA	TRBV5-6	TRBJ2-5	TRBD1	CASSLSRGPAETQYF	TGTGCCAGCAGCTTGTCCAGGGGGCCGGCAGAGACCCAGTACTTC
NA	TRBV3-1/TRBV3-2	TRBJ2-7	TRBD2	CASSQDPAGGRYEQYF	TGTGCCAGCAGCCAAGATCCAGCGGGGGGGAGGTACGAGCAGTACTTC
NA	TRBV29-1	TRBJ2-2	NA	CSVVGEAGELFF	TGCAGCGTTGTAGGAGAAGCCGGGGAGCTGTTTTTT
NA	TRBV5-4	TRBJ2-7	NA	CASSLDGYTYEQYF	TGTGCCAGCAGCTTGGACGGGTATACCTACGAGCAGTACTTC
NA	TRBV2	TRBJ1-2	NA	CASSEAQGGLYGYTF	TGTGCCAGCAGTGAAGCACAGGGAGGGTTATATGGCTACACCTTC
NA	TRBV28	TRBJ2-2	NA	CATRDSNTGELFF	TGTGCCACCCGAGACAGCAACACCGGGGAGCTGTTTTTT
NA	TRBV20-1	TRBJ1-5	NA	CSASKWARNQPQHF	TGCAGTGCTAGTAAGTGGGCTCGCAATCAGCCCCAGCATTTT
NA	TRBV24-1	TRBJ2-5	TRBD2	CATSDGREGETQYF	TGTGCCACCAGTGATGGGCGGGAGGGAGAGACCCAGTACTTC